One and the same sample provided the 30 T cell receptor beta chains below, sequenced in a study of regulatory T cells in long-lasting Graves disease (dated by TCRdb to about 2021). The library was generated by multiplex PCR. Sequenced on an Illumina HiSeq 4000. iRepertoire HTBI primers and Arm-PCR amplification of CDR3 regions were used to construct TCR beta libraries. TCRdb trimmed the raw reads at Q25, called clones with MiXCR and kept productive beta chains. Records with the same CDR3 protein are collapsed into one entry carrying the most frequent genes and DNA. This sample gives around 500,000 distinct CDR3 sequences in total; less than 15% of them show up just once. The ten biggest clones cover roughly 10% of the sample. Explained via the paper, the time point label denotes: newly diagnosed GD, antithyroid drugs for less than 3 months. RNA was extracted from PBMCs in TRIzol for both TCR sequencing and RNA sequencing.

The same data also contributed to another study, on T cells in Graves' hyperthyroidism and ophthalmopathy.

This material consisted of peripheral blood mononuclear cells (PBMCs), taken at new diagnosis, from a patient treated with antithyroid drugs. The receptor set was obtained from a man younger than 40 with Graves disease. Donor details come from another sample of the same person, matched by shared clones.

This clonotype turned up a few times. The rearrangement joins TRBV19 to TRBJ2-2; TRBD1 matches 10 bases. The CDR3 is 15 residues long. The trim removed 7 bases at V and 4 bases at J, leaving 6 bases unmatched. CDR1 and CDR2 from the germline V gene are LNHDA and SQIVND (reference sequence). CDR3 sequence reads: CASNPDRGLTGELFF. CDR3 sequence (DNA): TGTGCCAGTAACCCCGACAGGGGGCTCACCGGGGAGCTGTTTTTT.

The sample holds a few counts of this clonotype. This chain joins TRBV19 and TRBJ1-1, with no clear D. Germline V gene lookup returns CDR1 LNHDA and CDR2 SQIVND (reference sequence). CDR3 length: 13 amino acids. V lost 3 bases to trimming and J lost 3 bases, with 8 bases between them. The CDR3 nucleotides read TGTGCCAGTAGTATCTTGAGGGACACTGAAGCTTTCTTT. Translating it yields CASSILRDTEAFF.

At least ten counts were recorded for this clonotype. CDR3 DNA sequence: TGTGCCAGCAGCTCCCTGTATGGGTTCGAAAGCTCCTACAATGAGCAGTTCTTC. Translating gives CASSSLYGFESSYNEQFF. The chain joins TRBV7-9 to TRBJ2-1; no definite D call. This CDR3 spans 18 amino acids. The ends were cut back, 4 bases at V and 0 bases at J, with 19 bases in the middle. Germline CDR1 is SEHNR and CDR2 is FQNEAQ (reference sequence).

The chain recombines TRBV5-1 with TRBJ2-1; possibly TRBD2 for D (6 bases). Deletions cut 4 bases from V and 7 bases from J, with 18 bases between. CDR3 length: 15 amino acids. In germline, CDR1 is SGHRS, CDR2 YFSETQ. The CDR3 region is CASSLGTDRSNEQFF. CDR3 coding DNA: TGCGCCAGCAGCCTCGGGACTGACCGGTCGAATGAGCAGTTCTTC.

This clonotype appeared many times. The V gene is TRBV2, the J gene TRBJ1-5; 9 nucleotides align to TRBD1. V trimming: 6 bases; J trimming: 5 bases; junction bases outside the gene matches: 8. CDR3 length: 15 residues. Germline loops: CDR1 SNHLY, CDR2 FYNNEI. CDR3 in amino acids: CASSPLRQGDQPQHF. CDR3 DNA: TGTGCCAGCAGCCCTTTGAGACAGGGGGATCAGCCCCAGCATTTT.

This clonotype was counted at least ten times. The chain has TRBV10-3 and TRBJ2-3; the D call may be TRBD1 or TRBD2 (6 bases each). The J call may be mistaken, given a closer DNA end match to TRBJ2-5. The CDR3 contains 11 residues. Germline CDR1 and CDR2: ENHRY and SYGVKD. The CDR3 coding sequence is TGTGCCGGAGGGGGGAGCGAGACCCAGTACTTC. Protein product: CAGGGSETQYF.

This clonotype has at least ten counts. CDR3 DNA sequence: TGCAGTGCTAACGCTGCGGGGACGGGCGGCTTGAATGGCTACACCTTC. Amino acid sequence: CSANAAGTGGLNGYTF. This rearrangement joins TRBV20-1 to TRBJ1-2; TRBD1 might be the D (5 bases). The CDR3 runs 16 residues. Trimming removed 4 bases from V and 6 bases from J, with 24 bases in between. Germline V lookup: CDR1 DFQATT, CDR2 SNEGSKA (reference sequence).

In this sample, this clonotype turned up a few times. The CDR3 DNA reads TGTGCCAGCAGTTACTCCGGACCTCCCTACGAGCAGTACTTC. This gives the protein CASSYSGPPYEQYF. The chain links TRBV6-2 or TRBV6-3 to TRBJ2-7; D ambiguous. Germline V gene lookup returns CDR1 MNHEY and CDR2 SVGEGT. The CDR3 spans 14 residues. Trimming left V 0 bases short and J 2 bases short, with 8 bases between.

This clonotype appeared many times. The rearrangement joins TRBV2 to TRBJ1-6, with 7 bases that match TRBD1. This CDR3 comprises 14 residues. V shed 6 bases and J 5 bases; nucleotides not matched to a gene: 4. From germline, CDR1 is SNHLY and CDR2 FYNNEI. This chain's CDR3 is CASRQQGNNSPLHF. The CDR3 DNA follows: TGTGCCAGCAGGCAACAGGGGAATAATTCACCCCTCCACTTT.

V is TRBV5-6 and J is TRBJ2-3; D ambiguous. Germline CDR1 SGHDT, CDR2 YYEEEE. V was cut by 4 bases and J by 2 bases, with 11 bases left in between. The CDR3 has 14 amino acids. The CDR3 DNA is TGTGCCAGCAGCCTTACAAAGATCACAGATACGCAGTATTTT. It translates to CASSLTKITDTQYF.

This clonotype showed up many times. The chain joins TRBV3-1 to TRBJ1-6; no firm D call. The CDR3 loop spans 16 amino acids. Per the germline V gene, CDR1 is LGHDT and CDR2 is YNNKEL (reference sequence). V shed 0 bases and J shed 8 bases, with 14 bases lying between them. The DNA for the CDR3 is TGTGCCAGCAGCCAAGATGCAGGCGCTCCCTATTCACCCCTCCACTTT. Protein: CASSQDAGAPYSPLHF.

This clonotype was observed a handful of times. The chain employs TRBV5-8 and TRBJ2-7, with 9 bases aligning to TRBD2. Germline lookup yields CDR1 SGHTS and CDR2 YDEGEE. This CDR3 region has 16 residues. The V segment lost 0 bases and the J segment 3 bases; nucleotides outside the gene matches: 7. The CDR3 loop reads CASSLGLAAANYEQYF. The CDR3 coding sequence is TGTGCCAGCAGCTTGGGACTAGCGGCCGCAAACTACGAGCAGTACTTC.

This clonotype was detected ten times or more. The chain employs TRBV25-1 and TRBJ2-1, with D perhaps given as TRBD1 or TRBD2 (5 bases each). Germline CDR1 MGHDK, CDR2 SYGVNS. The CDR3 has 15 amino acids. V shed 6 bases and J shed 4 bases, with 16 bases lying between them. The DNA of the CDR3 is TGTGCCAGCAGGGGGACCGGGACCTTATACAATGAGCAGTTCTTC. It encodes CASRGTGTLYNEQFF.

This clonotype was counted many times. The chain has TRBV29-1 and TRBJ1-1; no definite D call. This CDR3 spans 9 amino acids. Deletions cut 6 bases from V and 6 bases from J, with 5 bases between. Germline-derived CDR1 and CDR2 are SQVTM and ANQGSEA. DNA for the CDR3: TGCAGCGTAGGCTCTGAAGCTTTCTTT. Translation: CSVGSEAFF.

This clonotype was recorded many times. The chain uses TRBV12-3 or TRBV12-4 and TRBJ1-2; D unclear. This CDR3 is 13 amino acids long. V dropped 3 bases and J dropped 4 bases, with 9 bases sitting between them. As DNA, the CDR3 is TGTGCCAGCAGTTTCACGGCTTCCTATGGCTACACCTTC. This translates into CASSFTASYGYTF.

V is TRBV19 and J is TRBJ1-5, with a tentative D call TRBD1 (5 bases). Germline-derived CDR1 and CDR2 are LNHDA and SQIVND (reference sequence). V lost 7 bases and J 6 bases, leaving 10 bases between the germline ends. The CDR3 runs 12 residues. CDR3 nucleotides: TGTGCCAGTACGGGGGGAATTCAGCCCCAGCATTTT. Residues: CASTGGIQPQHF.

This clonotype was picked up many times. The CDR3 nucleotides are TGTGCCAGCAGGCGACTAGCGGAAGGGCAAGATACGCAGTATTTT. Amino acids: CASRRLAEGQDTQYF. This chain connects TRBV2 to TRBJ2-3; 9 positions agree with TRBD2. The V gene's germline CDR1 is SNHLY and CDR2 FYNNEI. This CDR3 region has 15 residues. J gave up 5 bases and V 6 bases, and 9 bases lay outside the gene matches.

This clonotype has at least ten counts. V and J are TRBV2 and TRBJ2-7; possibly TRBD1 for D (5 bases). The V end was cut by 6 bases, the J end by 7 bases, with 16 bases between. CDR3 size: 13 residues. Germline V gene lookup returns CDR1 SNHLY and CDR2 FYNNEI. CDR3 in DNA: TGTGCCAGCAGCGACAGAGTCAAAGGGGAGCAGTACTTC. Translation: CASSDRVKGEQYF.

This clonotype came up a few times. The genes are TRBV7-2 and TRBJ2-2; D remains ambiguous. From germline, CDR1 is SGHTA and CDR2 FQGNSA. Trimming left V 5 bases short and J 0 bases short, with 19 bases between. The CDR3 consists of 18 residues. The CDR3 sequence is CASSQVRVWVANTGELFF. CDR3 DNA sequence: TGTGCCAGCAGCCAAGTTCGGGTTTGGGTAGCGAACACCGGGGAGCTGTTTTTT.

This clonotype was seen many times. The chain couples TRBV12-3 or TRBV12-4 to TRBJ2-6, with 7 bases fitting TRBD1. The CDR3 is 17 amino acids. J gave up 1 base and V 7 bases, and 10 bases lay outside the gene matches. As DNA, the CDR3 is TGTGCCAGCACCTCAGACAGGGAGCTATCTGGGGCCAACGTCCTGACTTTC. Its protein is CASTSDRELSGANVLTF.

This clonotype was counted a few times. The V gene is TRBV5-1, the J gene TRBJ2-5; 7 positions agree with TRBD2. This CDR3 region has 14 residues. The V gene end was trimmed by 4 bases and the J gene end by 2 bases; junction bases not matched to a gene: 5. Per germline, CDR1 SGHRS and CDR2 YFSETQ. CDR3 nucleotide sequence: TGCGCCAGCAGCGGTAGCGGGCCGCAAGAGACCCAGTACTTC. Amino acid sequence: CASSGSGPQETQYF.

This clonotype was picked up many times. The chain links TRBV7-9 to TRBJ1-1, with D maybe TRBD1 (6 bases). From germline, CDR1 is SEHNR and CDR2 FQNEAQ (reference sequence). This CDR3 spans 13 amino acids. The V end was cut by 7 bases, the J end by 11 bases, with 20 bases between. CDR3 bases: TGTGCCAGCATCCTAGGGGACACGGGGGCGGCTTTCTTT. As protein: CASILGDTGAAFF.

The V and J genes are TRBV29-1 and TRBJ2-1, with D unclear. The V gene's germline CDR1 is SQVTM and CDR2 ANQGSEA. CDR3 length equals 12 residues. Trimming took 5 bases from V and 5 from J, leaving 10 bases between them. This CDR3 is CSVREGHNEQFF. CDR3 coding DNA: TGCAGCGTTCGAGAAGGGCACAATGAGCAGTTCTTC.

A single count supports this clonotype. The V call is TRBV5-6, the J call TRBJ1-4; no definite D call. CDR3 length equals 14 residues. Germline values: CDR1 SGHDT, CDR2 YYEEEE. V dropped 5 bases and J dropped 4 bases, with 12 bases sitting between them. The CDR3 here is CASSLGAINEKLFF. Written as DNA, the CDR3 is TGTGCCAGCAGTCTGGGAGCTATTAATGAAAAACTGTTTTTT.

This clonotype appeared many times. This chain connects TRBV28 to TRBJ2-3, with 7 bases fitting TRBD2. Trimming took 5 bases from V and 1 from J; bases not matched to a gene: 9. CDR3 length: 16 residues. Per germline, CDR1 MDHEN and CDR2 SYDVKM. The CDR3: CASSPARGDRTDTQYF. CDR3 DNA: TGTGCCAGCAGTCCTGCCCGGGGGGACCGCACAGATACGCAGTATTTT.

In this sample, this clonotype turned up many times. The rearrangement uses TRBV5-1 and TRBJ2-1; 15 bases agree with TRBD2. The germline V gene has CDR1 SGHRS and CDR2 YFSETQ. This CDR3 contains 15 residues. Losses at the gene ends were 4 bases for V and 15 bases for J; bases not matched to a gene: 11. Written as DNA, the CDR3 is TGCGCCAGCAGCAATAGACGGACTAGCGGGAGGGGGGGGTTCTTC. Translation gives CASSNRRTSGRGGFF.

This clonotype occurred a few times. J is TRBJ1-2 and V is TRBV2; the D is unclear. The CDR3 has 17 amino acids. Per the germline V gene, CDR1 is SNHLY and CDR2 is FYNNEI. Trimming removed 2 bases at V and 0 bases at J, with 16 bases between. The CDR3: CASSEYTKIPTNYGYTF. The CDR3 DNA follows: TGTGCCAGCAGTGAATATACCAAAATACCCACTAACTATGGCTACACCTTC.

This clonotype has a count of ten or more. V is TRBV11-1 and J is TRBJ2-5; D is unclear. The CDR3 runs to 12 residues. In germline, CDR1 is SGHAT, CDR2 FQDESV (reference sequence). V was cut by 5 bases and J by 0 bases, with 4 bases left in between. Here the CDR3 reads CASSDDQETQYF. Here the CDR3 DNA reads TGTGCCAGCAGCGACGACCAAGAGACCCAGTACTTC.

The chain's CDR3 is CASSPPRSSLWAGEDTDTQYF. The CDR3 DNA is TGTGCCAGCTCACCACCGAGGTCCTCGCTGTGGGCGGGAGAGGACACAGATACGCAGTATTTT. This chain uses TRBV11-1 with TRBJ2-3; 7 nucleotides align to TRBD2. The trim removed 8 bases at V and 2 bases at J, leaving 28 bases unmatched. The CDR3 sequence is 21 residues long. Germline V CDR1 and CDR2: SGHAT, FQDESV (reference sequence).

This clonotype was detected ten times or more. The CDR3 DNA follows: TGTGCCAGCAGTGCGTACAGCTTCTCTGGAAACACCATATATTTT. Its translation: CASSAYSFSGNTIYF. The chain carries TRBV2 and TRBJ1-3; D gene uncertain. The V gene's germline CDR1 is SNHLY and CDR2 FYNNEI. Trimming left V 4 bases short and J 0 bases short, with 10 bases between. The CDR3 contains 15 residues.